Reported below is one TCR beta chain. Some clones are missing from TCRdb's copy, which holds only in-frame ones; the method was immunoSEQ multiplex PCR. The sample carries some 310,000 clones, around four fifths recorded once. Genomic DNA in an amount of around 2 micrograms was extracted from cryopreserved PBMCs and used for the preparation of TCR beta libraries. This specimen belongs to a study of cytotoxic CD8 clonotypes in ibrutinib-treated CLL. CDR3 size: 15 residues. CDR1 and CDR2 (germline): MNHEY, SVGAGI. Trimming shortened V by 10 bases and J by 0 bases, and 16 bases separated the two germline ends.

V gene TRBV6-5 combines with J gene TRBJ2-1; D tentatively fits TRBD1 or TRBD2 (5 bases each). Sequenced material: PBMCs, taken before ibrutinib treatment. The TCR sequence derives from a human donor with chronic lymphocytic leukemia. CDR3 residues: CATRRDGNSYNEQFF. CDR3 nucleotide sequence: TGTGCCACCCGACGGGACGGCAACTCCTACAATGAGCAGTTCTTC.